These 25 T cell receptor beta chains were sequenced from one sample in a study of shared clonotypes between healthy human individuals. Measured with immunoSEQ multiplex PCR; TCRdb has only the in-frame clones, and not every one. The sample yields 2 million to 2.5 million clones, about 90% seen once. The sample comprised naive CD4+ T cells from PBMCs. As for subset: CD45RA+ positively selected. The receptor source for this set is a man younger than 35 in good health. Some clones in this sample may be carry-over from other donors' samples.

This clone has only a few counts. This rearrangement joins TRBV28 to TRBJ1-1; possibly TRBD1 for D (5 bases). V shed 3 bases and J shed 11 bases, with 13 bases lying between them. Germline V gives CDR1 MDHEN, CDR2 SYDVKM. The CDR3 loop spans 12 amino acids. The CDR3 DNA follows: TGTGCCAGCAGTTTGTCGGGGGGAGTGGCTTTCTTT. This gives the protein CASSLSGGVAFF.

V and J are TRBV11-3 and TRBJ2-3, with D uncertain. There are 12 residues in the CDR3. Germline V gene sequence: CDR1 SGHNT, CDR2 YENEEA. V shed 3 bases and J shed 6 bases, with 7 bases lying between them. The CDR3 here is CASSFEGDTQYF. The CDR3 DNA is TGTGCCAGCAGCTTCGAAGGCGATACGCAGTATTTT.

The chain carries TRBV19 and TRBJ1-5; D remains ambiguous. The CDR3 is 15 amino acids. Germline V gene data show CDR1 as LNHDA and CDR2 as SQIVND (reference sequence). The ends were cut back, 1 base at V and 4 bases at J, with 11 bases in the middle. The CDR3 DNA sequence: TGTGCCAGTAGTATAGGGGGTAGAGCAAATCAGCCCCAGCATTTT. Encoded protein: CASSIGGRANQPQHF.

The table lists this clone with a count of one. The chain carries TRBV5-1 and TRBJ2-3; D not certain. V was pared by 7 bases and J by 5 bases, with 17 bases between. There are 14 residues in the CDR3. In germline, CDR1 is SGHRS, CDR2 YFSETQ. CDR3 coding DNA: TGCGCCAGCCGACCCGAGCCCTCAGGAGATACGCAGTATTTT. It translates to CASRPEPSGDTQYF.

To note about this clone: The sample contains more than one DNA sequence encoding this CDR3. CDR3 residues: CASSVDPGELFF. CDR3 coding DNA: TGTGCCAGCAGCGTAGACCCCGGGGAGCTGTTTTTT. The chain links TRBV9 to TRBJ2-2; D not certain. CDR3 length: 12 amino acids. Germline assignment: CDR1 SGDLS and CDR2 YYNGEE. Between the trimmed V and J ends, which lost 0 bases and 6 bases, there was a span of 3 bases.

In its sample, this clone was seen a few times. Germline and junction disagree at one end, which may indicate a read error. The chain is built from TRBV18 and TRBJ1-1; the D gene is possibly TRBD1 (6 bases). Looked up from germline, CDR1 is KGHSH and CDR2 is LQKENI. The CDR3 has 15 amino acids. CDR3 in DNA: TGTGCCAGCCCACCTCGGCCGGGACAGAACACTGAAGCTTTCTTT. It translates to CASPPRPGQNTEAFF.

The chain carries TRBV5-1 and TRBJ2-3; D gene uncertain. CDR1 and CDR2 from the germline V gene are SGHRS and YFSETQ. This CDR3 spans 13 amino acids. Deletions cut 0 bases from V and 7 bases from J, with 9 bases between. CDR3 amino acids: CASSLEGSNTQYF. CDR3 nucleotide sequence: TGCGCCAGCAGCTTGGAAGGGTCGAATACGCAGTATTTT.

The rearrangement uses TRBV6-5 and TRBJ1-1; TRBD1 might be the D (6 bases). The CDR3 has 14 residues. Germline V gene lookup returns CDR1 MNHEY and CDR2 SVGAGI. Trimming took 3 bases from V and 5 from J, leaving 13 bases between them. This CDR3 reads CASSYWGRETEAFF. CDR3 sequence (DNA): TGTGCCAGCAGTTATTGGGGGCGCGAAACTGAAGCTTTCTTT.

V and J are TRBV27 and TRBJ1-2; D gene unclear. The CDR3 covers 17 residues. Trimming left V 0 bases short and J 4 bases short, with 18 bases between. CDR1 is MNHEY, CDR2 SMNVEV, per germline (reference sequence). CDR3 residues: CASSLSRASQWGYGYTF. The CDR3 DNA sequence: TGTGCCAGCAGTTTATCCCGGGCCTCCCAATGGGGCTATGGCTACACCTTC.

CDR3 sequence: CASSPQRGPNQPQHF. As DNA, the CDR3 is TGTGCCAGCAGTCCTCAAAGGGGGCCCAATCAGCCCCAGCATTTT. The chain joins TRBV6-5 to TRBJ1-5, with 7 positions matching TRBD1. With V trimmed by 5 bases and J by 3 bases, 7 bases remained unmatched. This CDR3 has 15 amino acids. The germline V gene encodes CDR1 MNHEY and CDR2 SVGAGI.

The V call is TRBV2, the J call TRBJ2-5; 8 bases are a match to TRBD1. The trim removed 6 bases at V and 3 bases at J, leaving 3 bases unmatched. This CDR3 is 13 amino acids long. Germline V gives CDR1 SNHLY, CDR2 FYNNEI. The CDR3 loop reads CASRKQGEETQYF. In DNA, the CDR3 is TGTGCCAGCAGGAAACAGGGGGAAGAGACCCAGTACTTC.

The rearrangement joins TRBV28 to TRBJ1-5, with unresolved D. V lost 3 bases to trimming and J lost 5 bases, with 8 bases between them. There are 13 residues in the CDR3. Germline CDR1 is MDHEN and CDR2 is SYDVKM. The CDR3 here is CASSFSSDQPQHF. The CDR3 bases are TGTGCCAGCAGTTTTTCTTCCGATCAGCCCCAGCATTTT.

The J gene is TRBJ2-5, the V gene TRBV28; 9 bases map to TRBD1. The CDR3 extends over 14 amino acids. Germline V lookup: CDR1 MDHEN, CDR2 SYDVKM. V gave up 6 bases and J gave up 3 bases; unmatched junction bases: 5. CDR3 sequence (DNA): TGTGCCAGCAGGAGGACAGGGGAAAAAGAGACCCAGTACTTC. This encodes CASRRTGEKETQYF.

This clone has only a few counts. The germline gene is not matched at one end of the junction; a read error may be the cause. The CDR3 reads CSLESLRGSEAFF. The CDR3 DNA is TGCAGCCTTGAAAGCCTCAGGGGTTCAGAAGCTTTCTTT. V and J are TRBV29-1 and TRBJ1-1; TRBD1 is a possible D gene (6 bases). Germline-derived CDR1 and CDR2 are SQVTM and ANQGSEA. CDR3 size: 13 residues.

The J gene is TRBJ2-3, the V gene TRBV29-1; D call uncertain. Germline-derived CDR1 and CDR2 are SQVTM and ANQGSEA. This CDR3 region has 11 residues. V was pared by 5 bases and J by 3 bases, with 6 bases between. The CDR3 sequence: CSVQQTDTQYF. The DNA of the CDR3 is TGCAGCGTTCAGCAGACAGATACGCAGTATTTT.

The chain is built from TRBV5-1 and TRBJ1-5, with D possibly matching TRBD1 (5 bases). Between the trimmed V and J ends, which lost 0 bases and 3 bases, there was a span of 16 bases. The CDR3 spans 17 residues. Germline loops: CDR1 SGHRS, CDR2 YFSETQ. The DNA of the CDR3 is TGCGCCAGCAGCTTGGATGCCGTGACAGCCTTCAATCAGCCCCAGCATTTT. Translating gives CASSLDAVTAFNQPQHF.

This clone appeared once. This chain connects TRBV5-1 to TRBJ2-7; either TRBD1 or TRBD2 may fit D (5 bases each). V lost 0 bases and J lost 3, with 10 bases in between. The germline V gene encodes CDR1 SGHRS and CDR2 YFSETQ. The CDR3 is made up of 14 amino acids. CDR3 nucleotide sequence: TGCGCCAGCAGCTTGGGGGACCAGCTCTACGAGCAGTACTTC. Residues: CASSLGDQLYEQYF.

The rearrangement links TRBV28 to TRBJ1-2; possible D gene TRBD1, 5 bases. CDR3 length: 13 amino acids. The V end was cut by 3 bases, the J end by 7 bases, with 12 bases between. CDR1 MDHEN and CDR2 SYDVKM come from the germline V gene. CDR3 nucleotides: TGTGCCAGCAGTTTTTCCAGGGTAGTTGGCTACACCTTC. Its translation is CASSFSRVVGYTF.

The chain is built from TRBV30 and TRBJ1-5; D remains unclear. Germline assignment: CDR1 GTSNPN and CDR2 SVGIG (reference sequence). This CDR3 comprises 14 residues. With 0 bases removed from V and 6 bases from J, the gap between germline ends came to 12 bases. The DNA for the CDR3 is TGTGCCTGGAGTGTACTAGGGCCCGGTCAGCCCCAGCATTTT. Protein: CAWSVLGPGQPQHF.

V and J are TRBV29-1 and TRBJ2-6; D ambiguous. The ends were cut back, 6 bases at V and 3 bases at J, with 6 bases in the middle. Germline V CDR1 and CDR2: SQVTM, ANQGSEA. The CDR3 sequence is 12 residues long. Here the CDR3 reads CSVSGGANVLTF. CDR3 in DNA: TGCAGCGTCTCGGGTGGGGCCAACGTCCTGACTTTC.

In DNA form, the CDR3 reads TGTGCCAGCAGTTACGCCACAGGGGCCAAAAACATTCAGTACTTC. The encoded protein is CASSYATGAKNIQYF. The genes are TRBV6-6 and TRBJ2-4, with D possibly matching TRBD1 (6 bases). V lost 2 bases and J lost 1, with 9 bases in between. CDR1 is MNHNY, CDR2 SVGAGI, per germline (reference sequence). CDR3 length equals 15 residues.

The chain couples TRBV2 to TRBJ2-1; tentatively, D is TRBD1 or TRBD2 (6 bases each). Trimming took 0 bases from V and 10 from J, leaving 13 bases between them. The V gene's germline CDR1 is SNHLY and CDR2 FYNNEI. This CDR3 has 14 residues. CDR3 in DNA: TGTGCCAGCAGTGAAGCGGCGGAGGGGGAGGAGCAGTTCTTC. This codes for CASSEAAEGEEQFF.

The J gene is TRBJ2-3, the V gene TRBV6-5, with TRBD2 as a possible D gene (6 bases). This CDR3 has 13 residues. The V gene lost 6 bases and the J gene lost 2 bases, with 9 bases spanning the gap. Germline values: CDR1 MNHEY, CDR2 SVGAGI. The CDR3 region is CASSGRNTDTQYF. DNA of the CDR3: TGTGCCAGCAGCGGGAGAAACACAGATACGCAGTATTTT.

The sample holds one count of this clone. This sequence joins TRBV11-2 and TRBJ1-1; TRBD1 aligns across 7 bases. The junction had 6 bases not matched to a gene; V was cut back by 5 bases and J by 0 bases. The germline V gene encodes CDR1 SGHAT and CDR2 FQNNGV. The CDR3 sequence is 15 residues long. CDR3 region: CASSVGQTMNTEAFF. In DNA, the CDR3 is TGTGCCAGCAGCGTGGGACAGACCATGAACACTGAAGCTTTCTTT.

The chain couples TRBV19 to TRBJ2-1, with a tentative D call TRBD2 (5 bases). Germline V gene sequence: CDR1 LNHDA, CDR2 SQIVND (reference sequence). The V and J ends lost 3 bases and 8 bases respectively, with 14 bases between them. The CDR3 contains 14 residues. Here the CDR3 reads CASSMFWESYEQFF. The CDR3 DNA reads as TGTGCCAGTAGTATGTTCTGGGAGTCCTATGAGCAGTTCTTC.